This T cell receptor (beta chain) was obtained from a study of PD-L1 blockade in urothelial cancer. The wider study: Blood analyses occurred 3 weeks (second dose) and 6 weeks post treatment start.

With regard to this clone: What it recognizes is unknown.

Regarding the study as a whole: Blood TCR clonality below the median before treatment was a predictor of better survival. At the 3-week point, tumor-associated blood clones expanded more in durable-benefit patients.

Time point here: pretreatment peripheral blood. The patients' disease, urothelial carcinoma, was locally advanced or metastatic. Germline loops: CDR1 MNHEY, CDR2 SVGAGI. The CDR3 covers 15 residues. J gave up 4 bases and V 6 bases, and 9 bases lay outside the gene matches. The protocol was immunoSEQ multiplex PCR, while the TCRdb copy is restricted to in-frame clones and leaves out a portion. The sample includes around 63,000 clones, about four fifths of them seen just once. This TCR derives from an older man with urothelial cancer. The material was PBMCs, obtained around atezolizumab (anti-PD-L1) treatment. The rearrangement joins TRBV6-5 to TRBJ2-5, with 9 bases fitting TRBD2. CDR3 sequence (DNA): TGTGCCAGCAGGTCGACTAGCGGCCCTCGAGAGACCCAGTACTTC. Translated: CASRSTSGPRETQYF.